These 22 T cell receptor beta chains were all obtained from the same sample, sequenced in a study of blood T cell repertoires in COVID-19. This table comes from immunoSEQ multiplex PCR, and its TCRdb copy is limited to in-frame clones, with some not included. This sample has under 150,000 clones, with more than 65% found just once. Sample: peripheral blood. Receptors were obtained from a woman in her 70s with acute or convalescent COVID-19.

As concerns this clone: A much larger clone is a single base away; this may be a read error. This rearrangement joins TRBV12-3 or TRBV12-4 to TRBJ1-1; the D is unclear. V shed 2 bases and J shed 1 base, with 2 bases lying between them. CDR3 length: 12 residues. The chain's CDR3 is CASSLRNTEAFF. The CDR3 DNA follows: TGTGCCAGCAGTTTACGGAACACTGAAGCTTTCTTT.

The chain recombines TRBV3-1 (or the pseudogene TRBV3-2) with TRBJ2-3, with 11 nucleotides matching TRBD2. Trimming took 4 bases from V and 3 from J; bases not matched to a gene: 3. The CDR3 extends over 15 amino acids. Germline values: CDR1 LGHDT, CDR2 YNNKEL (reference sequence). CDR3 sequence: CASSPTSGRTDTQYF. The CDR3 coding sequence is TGTGCCAGCAGCCCCACTAGCGGGAGAACAGATACGCAGTATTTT.

A few counts support this clone. The genes are TRBV28 and TRBJ1-2; weak D call: TRBD1 (5 bases). In germline, CDR1 is MDHEN, CDR2 SYDVKM. This CDR3 contains 18 residues. Trimming pared 1 base from V and 4 bases from J, leaving 22 bases between. CDR3 nucleotides: TGTGCCAGCAGTTTATTCGGGCTTACGGGGGACCGGGGCTATGGCTACACCTTC. This sequence encodes CASSLFGLTGDRGYGYTF.

The chain combines TRBV9 with TRBJ2-2; no clear D. The CDR3 length is 14 residues. CDR1 is SGDLS, CDR2 YYNGEE, per germline. The germline V and J ends were trimmed by 2 bases and 7 bases, with 12 bases remaining between them. Here the CDR3 DNA reads TGTGCCAGCAGCGTTAGCTCTGGTGGCGGGGAGCTGTTTTTT. Its translation is CASSVSSGGGELFF.

This clone has a single count. The rearrangement joins TRBV2 to TRBJ1-4; 7 positions match TRBD1. The CDR3 consists of 15 residues. J was trimmed by 8 bases and V by 4 bases; bases with no gene match: 10. Germline V gene lookup returns CDR1 SNHLY and CDR2 FYNNEI. In nucleotides, the CDR3 is TGTGCCAGCAGTGTTGAGACAGGGTCAAGGGAAAAACTGTTTTTT. Protein product: CASSVETGSREKLFF.

The chain has TRBV28 and TRBJ2-5; 7 bases map to TRBD1. Germline CDR1 MDHEN, CDR2 SYDVKM. This CDR3 is 13 amino acids long. V lost 6 bases to trimming and J lost 4 bases; unmatched junction nucleotides: 5. The CDR3 DNA is TGTGCCAGCAGCCAGACAGGGCCAGAGACCCAGTACTTC. Encoded protein: CASSQTGPETQYF.

This clone has more than one count but fewer than ten. V is TRBV5-5 and J is TRBJ1-2, with a possible D match to TRBD1 (6 bases). This CDR3 region has 15 residues. Per germline, CDR1 SGHKS and CDR2 YYEKEE (reference sequence). The germline V and J ends were trimmed by 4 bases and 1 base, with 14 bases remaining between them. CDR3 residues: CASSPDSELNYGYTF. The CDR3 DNA follows: TGTGCCAGCAGCCCGGACAGTGAGCTTAACTATGGCTACACCTTC.

This clone was seen more than once but under ten times. V gene TRBV5-6 combines with J gene TRBJ2-7; D might be TRBD2 (6 bases). The CDR3 is 14 residues long. V was clipped by 3 bases and J by 2 bases, with 12 bases between them. The germline gives CDR1 SGHDT, CDR2 YYEEEE. The CDR3 DNA follows: TGTGCCAGCAGCTGGGGGGTCAGAGCCTACGAGCAGTACTTC. Translation: CASSWGVRAYEQYF.

The V call is TRBV19, the J call TRBJ1-1; D is ambiguous. Germline V gene lookup returns CDR1 LNHDA and CDR2 SQIVND (reference sequence). The CDR3 runs 12 residues. V gave up 8 bases and J gave up 9 bases, with 16 bases separating them. For the CDR3, the DNA is TGTGCCAGTTTGGAGGTGTCGGGCAAAGCTTTCTTT. Protein product: CASLEVSGKAFF.

The chain uses TRBV27 and TRBJ2-1, with D perhaps matching TRBD2 (7 bases). Germline V lookup: CDR1 MNHEY, CDR2 SMNVEV (reference sequence). The V end lost 5 bases, the J end lost 4 bases, and 18 bases lay between the germline ends. There are 16 residues in the CDR3. The CDR3: CASSGEGDRRYNEQFF. Here the CDR3 DNA reads TGTGCCAGCAGTGGGGAGGGAGACAGGAGGTACAATGAGCAGTTCTTC.

CDR3 residues: CASSKTRDNSPLHF. The CDR3 bases are TGTGCCAGCAGCAAAACCCGCGATAATTCACCCCTCCACTTT. The chain uses TRBV11-2 and TRBJ1-6; D gene unclear. There are 14 residues in the CDR3. Trimming cost V 5 bases and J 5 bases, with 10 bases left between them. The V gene's germline CDR1 is SGHAT and CDR2 FQNNGV.

The chain links TRBV10-1 to TRBJ2-1, with D maybe TRBD1 (5 bases). The CDR3 sequence is 13 residues long. The germline CDR1 and CDR2 sequences are WNHNN and SYGVQD (reference sequence). Deletions cut 4 bases from V and 3 bases from J, with 7 bases between. CDR3 nucleotides: TGCGCCAGCAGTGCTCAGGGCTACAATGAGCAGTTCTTC. Protein sequence: CASSAQGYNEQFF.

The CDR3 sequence: CASSFPGRRETQYF. CDR3 coding DNA: TGTGCCAGCAGCTTCCCAGGCCGGAGGGAGACCCAGTACTTC. The J gene is TRBJ2-5, the V gene TRBV5-4; tentative D call: TRBD2 (5 bases). This CDR3 region has 14 residues. Deletions cut 2 bases from V and 5 bases from J, with 13 bases between. The germline gives CDR1 SGHNT, CDR2 YYREEE (reference sequence).

In its sample, this clone was seen once. The gene calls are TRBV18 and TRBJ2-7; D is possibly TRBD2 (6 bases). The germline gives CDR1 KGHSH, CDR2 LQKENI. The CDR3 has 14 amino acids. V was trimmed by 3 bases and J by 2 bases, leaving 11 bases between them. The CDR3 region has the DNA TGTGCCAGCTCACCGGGACTCAGCACCTACGAGCAGTACTTC. Translation gives CASSPGLSTYEQYF.

CDR3 residues: CASSELAGVNNEQFF. As DNA, the CDR3 is TGTGCCAGCAGTGAGCTAGCGGGGGTTAACAATGAGCAGTTCTTC. This chain joins TRBV2 and TRBJ2-1, with 10 bases identical to TRBD2. Trimming at V came to 3 bases and at J to 5 bases, leaving 4 bases not matched to a gene. The CDR3 length is 15 residues. Germline assignment: CDR1 SNHLY and CDR2 FYNNEI. Full variable domain (missing parts from reference TRBV2 and TRBJ2-1): EPEVTQTPSHQVTQMGQEVILRCVPISNHLYFYWYRQILGQKVEFLVSFYNNEISEKSEIFDDQFSVERPDGSNFTLKIRSTKLEDSAMYFCASSELAGVNNEQFFGPGTRLTVL.

This clone has more than one count but fewer than ten. The chain couples TRBV5-1 to TRBJ1-2; the D is unclear. CDR1 and CDR2 from the germline V gene are SGHRS and YFSETQ. CDR3 length: 13 amino acids. V was pared by 0 bases and J by 8 bases, with 11 bases between. CDR3 in DNA: TGCGCCAGCAGCTTGGACGGGGTTGGCGGCTACACCTTC. This gives the protein CASSLDGVGGYTF.

This clone was picked up one time. The chain is built from TRBV7-9 and TRBJ2-5; a weak D match, TRBD1 (5 bases). V was pared by 6 bases and J by 1 base, with 12 bases between. The CDR3 consists of 14 residues. Germline V gene data show CDR1 as SEHNR and CDR2 as FQNEAQ (reference sequence). The CDR3 coding sequence is TGTGCCAGCAGAGGTCGGACAAGCCAAGAGACCCAGTACTTC. This sequence encodes CASRGRTSQETQYF.

In its sample, this clone was seen a few times. The chain couples TRBV5-1 to TRBJ2-2; a weak D match, TRBD2 (6 bases). The germline CDR1 and CDR2 sequences are SGHRS and YFSETQ. The CDR3 is 15 residues long. Trimming removed 4 bases at V and 1 base at J, with 11 bases between. The chain's CDR3 is CASSTGTRNTGELFF. DNA for the CDR3: TGCGCCAGCAGCACCGGGACTCGGAACACCGGGGAGCTGTTTTTT.

The chain combines TRBV27 with TRBJ1-4; maybe TRBD1 (6 bases). The CDR3 runs 12 residues. CDR1 is MNHEY and CDR2 is SMNVEV in the germline V gene (reference sequence). Trimming cost V 6 bases and J 8 bases, with 10 bases left between them. Here the CDR3 DNA reads TGTGCCAGCAGGCAGGGGAAGGAAAAACTGTTTTTT. Its protein is CASRQGKEKLFF. Variable domain in full (rest from reference TRBV27 and TRBJ1-4): EAQVTQNPRYLITVTGKKLTVTCSQNMNHEYMSWYRQDPGLGLRQIYYSMNVEVTDKGDVPEGYKVSRKEKRNFPLILESPSPNQTSLYFCASRQGKEKLFFGSGTQLSVL.

The chain is built from TRBV28 and TRBJ1-1; tentative D call: TRBD1 (6 bases). The CDR3 consists of 12 residues. Germline-derived CDR1 and CDR2 are MDHEN and SYDVKM. Trimming cost V 2 bases and J 10 bases, with 11 bases left between them. Here the CDR3 DNA reads TGTGCCAGCAGTTTAACAGGGCGGACAGCTTTCTTT. As protein: CASSLTGRTAFF.

The CDR3: CASSFRTSESYEQYF. For the CDR3, the DNA is TGTGCCAGCAGCTTCAGGACTAGCGAATCCTACGAGCAGTACTTC. This chain joins TRBV7-2 and TRBJ2-7, with TRBD2 matching 9 bases. Germline V lookup: CDR1 SGHTA, CDR2 FQGNSA. V shed 3 bases and J 1 base; nucleotides not matched to a gene: 4. The CDR3 spans 15 residues.

The chain carries TRBV6-5 and TRBJ1-3; tentatively, D is TRBD1 (6 bases). Per germline, CDR1 MNHEY and CDR2 SVGAGI. V was clipped by 5 bases and J by 0 bases, with 8 bases between them. The CDR3 runs 14 residues. The CDR3 loop reads CASSRTASGNTIYF. CDR3 nucleotide sequence: TGTGCCAGCAGTAGGACAGCCTCTGGAAACACCATATATTTT.